The T cell receptor (beta chain) described here comes from a study of T cells after yellow fever vaccination. Background on the study: In the case of low-cell-number fractions, SMART-Seq v4 Ultra Low Input was used for preparation.

The CDR3 contains 14 residues. Germline lookup yields CDR1 SEHNR and CDR2 FQNEAQ (reference sequence). Trimming cost V 4 bases and J 5 bases, with 15 bases left between them. This clonotype appeared many times. Its specificity is unknown. Universal primer sites and UMIs were introduced during 5'RACE template-switching synthesis of TCR cDNA. Using its own MiXCR run on the 5' RACE reads, TCRdb lists one record per CDR3 protein. The table shows 250,000 or so distinct CDR3 sequences, with roughly 4% occurring only once. Study outcomes and limitations: Reappearing after the booster were most of the clones from primary vaccination (roughly 95% CD4, around 90% CD8).

V usage is TRBV7-9 and J usage is TRBJ2-7; D is perhaps TRBD2 (5 bases). Sequenced material: PBMCs, taken 15 days after the yellow fever booster vaccination. The sequence derives from a man aged 18-30 years who received the YFV17D yellow fever vaccine. CDR3: CASSSGSPGDEQYF. CDR3 DNA: TGTGCCAGCAGCTCCGGCTCGCCCGGGGACGAGCAGTACTTC. The full variable domain, in which reference TRBV7-9 and TRBJ2-7 provide the parts outside the CDR3, is DTGVSQNPRHKITKRGQNVTFRCDPISEHNRLYWYRQTLGQGPEFLTYFQNEAQLEKSRLLSDRFSAERPKGSFSTLEIQRTEQGDSAMYLCASSSGSPGDEQYFGPGTRLTVT.